This T cell receptor (beta chain) was found in a study of blood T cell repertoires in COVID-19. On the study more broadly: Spain, Italy and the United States supplied samples that represented acute and convalescent COVID-19. PBMCs, B-cell-depleted T cells, or T cells were the source of the cDNA or gDNA that made up the material.

Original handling: Quantification of nucleated cells was approximated via reference gene primer amplification. TCRdb's table, derived via immunoSEQ multiplex PCR, lists solely in-frame clones and lacks some. V and J calls and clone size are as listed in that table; D and trimming were resolved from the DNA. The table has just over 70,000 clones, about 93% seen once. The CDR3 has 16 amino acids. Germline V gene data show CDR1 as SQVTM and CDR2 as ANQGSEA. V was clipped by 1 base and J by 1 base; unmatched bases: 8. Specimen: peripheral blood. This TCR derives from a human donor in a cohort sampled during active COVID-19. The V call is TRBV29-1, the J call TRBJ1-1; TRBD1 agrees at 8 bases. CDR3 in DNA: TGCAGCGTTGAAGGCAGGGGGCGAAAAACGAACACTGAAGCTTTCTTT. Translation gives CSVEGRGRKTNTEAFF.